The 19 T cell receptor beta chains given below trace back to one sample, sequenced in a study of shared clonotypes between healthy human individuals (dated by TCRdb to the early 2020s). The library was made by the immunoSEQ multiplex PCR assay. TCRdb mirrors the immuneACCESS table, restricted to in-frame sequences. Some clones are absent from its copies; in checked studies, under half trace to an unresolved V gene, and the reason for the others is unknown. A total of about 2.4 million clones appear in this sample, roughly 93% of them only once. Jointly, the top ten make up approximately 0.37% of the sample. The specimen was naive CD4+ T cells from PBMCs. This sample's cell subset or site label indicates: CD45RA+ positively selected. The receptor set was obtained from a man between 18 and 35 years old in good health. Some clones in this sample may be carry-over from other donors' samples.

The V and J genes are TRBV5-1 and TRBJ2-7; 8 nucleotides match TRBD1. This CDR3 is built from 18 residues. Germline lookup yields CDR1 SGHRS and CDR2 YFSETQ. Trimming took 2 bases from V and 2 from J; bases not matched to a gene: 15. CDR3 in amino acids: CASSLTIPQGASAYEQYF. Written as DNA, the CDR3 is TGCGCCAGCAGCTTAACGATTCCCCAGGGGGCGAGCGCCTACGAGCAGTACTTC. The whole variable domain, filled in from reference TRBV5-1 and TRBJ2-7, reads KAGVTQTPRYLIKTRGQQVTLSCSPISGHRSVSWYQQTPGQGLQFLFEYFSETQRNKGNFPGRFSGRQFSNSRSEMNVSTLELGDSALYLCASSLTIPQGASAYEQYFGPGTRLTVT.

This chain joins TRBV6-6 and TRBJ2-5; 8 bases are a match to TRBD2. Looked up from germline, CDR1 is MNHNY and CDR2 is SVGAGI (reference sequence). Trimming at V came to 6 bases and at J to 5 bases, leaving 8 bases not matched to a gene. CDR3 length: 14 residues. CDR3: CASRKSGSTETQYF. The CDR3 DNA reads as TGTGCCAGCAGAAAGAGCGGGAGTACGGAGACCCAGTACTTC.

This chain uses TRBV6-1 with TRBJ1-1; D unresolved. CDR3 size: 13 residues. V dropped 7 bases and J dropped 1 base, with 10 bases sitting between them. Per germline, CDR1 MNHNS and CDR2 SASEGT. The CDR3 spells CASNAGSNTEAFF. The CDR3 DNA reads TGTGCCAGCAACGCCGGGTCGAACACTGAAGCTTTCTTT.

The CDR3 region has the DNA TGTGCCAGCAGCTTAGGACAGGGTTCGAACACCGGGGAGCTGTTTTTT. Translated, it gives CASSLGQGSNTGELFF. The chain combines TRBV11-2 with TRBJ2-2; 7 bases agree with TRBD1. This CDR3 is built from 16 residues. V was clipped by 1 base and J by 0 bases; unmatched bases: 2. CDR1 SGHAT and CDR2 FQNNGV come from the germline V gene.

This clone appeared once. The chain uses TRBV15 and TRBJ2-5; D gene uncertain. V lost 2 bases and J 4 bases, leaving 20 bases between the germline ends. Germline loops: CDR1 LNHNV, CDR2 YYDKDF (reference sequence). This CDR3 contains 17 residues. CDR3 protein: CATSRSPGIQAGETQYF. The CDR3 coding sequence is TGTGCCACCAGCAGATCACCCGGTATTCAGGCTGGAGAGACCCAGTACTTC.

The chain combines TRBV29-1 with TRBJ2-3; D might be TRBD1 (6 bases). Trimming removed 3 bases at V and 0 bases at J, with 13 bases between. Germline lookup yields CDR1 SQVTM and CDR2 ANQGSEA. This CDR3 has 15 residues. CDR3 coding DNA: TGCAGCGTTGAGGGGACACCAACTAGCACAGATACGCAGTATTTT. This gives the protein CSVEGTPTSTDTQYF.

V usage is TRBV5-6 and J usage is TRBJ2-4; 9 bases agree with TRBD1. From germline, CDR1 is SGHDT and CDR2 YYEEEE. Trimming removed 2 bases from V and 1 base from J; junction bases left unmatched: 7. This CDR3 has 17 residues. Here the CDR3 reads CASSFLQGAQAKNIQYF. DNA for the CDR3: TGTGCCAGCAGCTTCTTACAGGGGGCGCAGGCCAAAAACATTCAGTACTTC.

V usage is TRBV10-3 and J usage is TRBJ1-1; D is unclear. The germline gives CDR1 ENHRY, CDR2 SYGVKD. The V end lost 0 bases, the J end lost 5 bases, and 13 bases lay between the germline ends. This CDR3 has 15 amino acids. In nucleotides, the CDR3 is TGTGCCATCAGTGAGTCGAACGGGGAGACGACTGAAGCTTTCTTT. Its protein product is CAISESNGETTEAFF.

J is TRBJ1-1 and V is TRBV6-4; 7 bases match TRBD1. Germline loops: CDR1 MRHNA, CDR2 SNTAGT. J gave up 1 base and V 5 bases, and 1 base lay outside the gene matches. The CDR3 runs 13 residues. For the CDR3, the DNA is TGTGCCAGCAGTTCAGGGGGGAACACTGAAGCTTTCTTT. The encoded protein is CASSSGGNTEAFF.

This chain links TRBV29-1 with TRBJ2-3; TRBD2 matches at 7 bases. CDR3 size: 15 residues. Per the germline V gene, CDR1 is SQVTM and CDR2 is ANQGSEA. J was trimmed by 6 bases and V by 3 bases; bases with no gene match: 12. The CDR3 protein is CSVEKTSITGDTQYF. The CDR3 nucleotides read TGCAGCGTTGAGAAGACTAGCATCACCGGGGATACGCAGTATTTT.

The chain has TRBV5-1 and TRBJ2-1; D might be TRBD1 (6 bases). This CDR3 region has 14 residues. V was pared by 0 bases and J by 3 bases, with 7 bases between. Germline assignment: CDR1 SGHRS and CDR2 YFSETQ. The CDR3 region has the DNA TGCGCCAGCAGCTTGGTACAGGGCTACAATGAGCAGTTCTTC. This translates into CASSLVQGYNEQFF.

A single count supports this clone. The chain joins TRBV5-4 to TRBJ2-7, with D possibly called TRBD1 or TRBD2 (5 bases each). The CDR3 loop spans 15 amino acids. Germline CDR1 is SGHNT and CDR2 is YYREEE (reference sequence). V lost 2 bases and J lost 7, with 19 bases in between. The CDR3 DNA follows: TGTGCCAGCAGCTTCAGGGCCGAAGGGACCGGGGAGCAGTACTTC. It yields the protein CASSFRAEGTGEQYF.

CDR3 sequence (DNA): TGTGCCAGCAGCTTAGGCCCCCAGGGGGGCTACGAGCAGTACTTC. This codes for CASSLGPQGGYEQYF. The chain joins TRBV7-3 to TRBJ2-7; D is perhaps TRBD1 (7 bases). V lost 2 bases, J lost 3 bases, and 14 bases lay in between. This CDR3 is built from 15 residues. The germline gives CDR1 SGHTA, CDR2 FQGTGA.

The genes are TRBV25-1 and TRBJ1-1; 8 bases match TRBD1. J gave up 1 base and V 5 bases, and 6 bases lay outside the gene matches. The length of the CDR3 is 15 residues. Germline V gene sequence: CDR1 MGHDK, CDR2 SYGVNS. CDR3 sequence (DNA): TGTGCCAGCAGTCTCGGACAGGGAAGGAACACTGAAGCTTTCTTT. Protein product: CASSLGQGRNTEAFF.

As to this clone: Other DNA sequences from this sample encode an identical CDR3 as well. This chain uses TRBV7-6 with TRBJ1-1; D possibly corresponds to TRBD1 (5 bases). The CDR3 sequence is 15 residues long. V lost 0 bases and J 0 bases, leaving 8 bases between the germline ends. CDR1 and CDR2 (germline): SGHVS, FNYEAQ. In DNA form, the CDR3 reads TGTGCCAGCAGCTTAGCCGGGACGGTGAACACTGAAGCTTTCTTT. Protein: CASSLAGTVNTEAFF.

V and J are TRBV28 and TRBJ2-1; TRBD1 or TRBD2 may be the D gene (5 bases each). V lost 8 bases, J lost 0 bases, and 38 bases lay in between. CDR3 length: 23 residues. CDR1 is MDHEN and CDR2 is SYDVKM in the germline V gene. The CDR3 coding sequence is TGTGCCAGCGGGGCGCGGTCGGGTATGCCTCGGGGTCAAAATCAGGGCTCCTACAATGAGCAGTTCTTC. It codes for CASGARSGMPRGQNQGSYNEQFF.

This rearrangement joins TRBV11-1 to TRBJ1-1, with D possibly TRBD1 on 5 matching bases. V lost 2 bases and J lost 1, with 11 bases in between. The CDR3 covers 15 residues. Germline CDR1 SGHAT, CDR2 FQDESV (reference sequence). The CDR3 DNA reads as TGTGCCAGCAGCTTATTGGGGGGATCGAACACTGAAGCTTTCTTT. It encodes CASSLLGGSNTEAFF.

The chain joins TRBV11-2 to TRBJ2-2; TRBD1 agrees at 9 bases. CDR3 length: 16 residues. Trimming took 5 bases from V and 4 from J; bases not matched to a gene: 8. Germline V gives CDR1 SGHAT, CDR2 FQNNGV. CDR3 residues: CASSRRTGASTGELFF. CDR3 bases: TGTGCCAGCAGCCGACGGACAGGGGCCTCCACCGGGGAGCTGTTTTTT.

The rearrangement joins TRBV4-2 to TRBJ1-4; TRBD1 is a possible D gene (6 bases). Germline V gene data show CDR1 as LGHNA and CDR2 as YNFKEQ. CDR3 size: 18 residues. V gave up 4 bases and J gave up 8 bases, with 26 bases separating them. The CDR3 loop reads CASSRKPPSQGGLEKLFF. The CDR3 DNA reads TGTGCCAGCAGCCGCAAGCCTCCCTCACAGGGAGGGTTGGAAAAACTGTTTTTT.